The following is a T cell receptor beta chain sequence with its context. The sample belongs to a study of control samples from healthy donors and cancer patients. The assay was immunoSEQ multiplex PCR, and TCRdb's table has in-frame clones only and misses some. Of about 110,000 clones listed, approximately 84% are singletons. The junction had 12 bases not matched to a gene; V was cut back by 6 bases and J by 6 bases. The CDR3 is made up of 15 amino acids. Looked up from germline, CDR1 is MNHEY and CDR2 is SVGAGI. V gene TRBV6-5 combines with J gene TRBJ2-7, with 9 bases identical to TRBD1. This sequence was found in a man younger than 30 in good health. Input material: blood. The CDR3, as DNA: TGTGCCAGCAGCACCACCGCAACAGGGGGCATCGAGCAGTACTTC. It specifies CASSTTATGGIEQYF.